Below, one T cell receptor (beta chain) is given with its context. The antigen is unknown. The V gene end was trimmed by 6 bases and the J gene end by 5 bases; junction bases not matched to a gene: 19. The germline V gene has CDR1 LNHDA and CDR2 SQIVND (reference sequence). There are 20 residues in the CDR3. This entry is derived from a study of T cell repertoires in cytomegalovirus infection. One entry per CDR3 protein results from TCRdb running MiXCR on the reads. The data show 360,000 or so distinct CDR3 sequences, roughly 34% seen once. Study observations and caveats: Public TCR beta family frequency separated CMV-and-HLA carriers, including in an independent cohort. HLA-C-restricted CMV-specific TCR beta clonotypes prevailed in the ex vivo response.

This specimen was cultured PBMCs, taken from culture after CMV antigen stimulation. The source is a human donor in good health (CMV status not recorded). Some clones in this sample may be carry-over from other donors' samples. The gene calls are TRBV19 and TRBJ2-1; 13 nucleotides align to TRBD2. This CDR3 reads CASSDHRAAFGLAGDNEQFF. The CDR3 nucleotides are TGTGCCAGTAGCGACCACCGGGCCGCTTTCGGACTAGCGGGAGACAATGAGCAGTTCTTC.